These T cell receptor beta chains were read from a single sample in a study of Ad26.COV2.S vaccination and SARS-CoV-2 variants. Clones were sequenced by immunoSEQ multiplex PCR, and TCRdb holds only the in-frame ones, with some missing. The sample lists 300,000 to 400,000 clones; around 88% were seen once. Specimen: peripheral blood, collected in a trial of Ad26.COV2.S vaccine versus placebo. The receptors were gathered from a person between 18 and 65 years old who received the Ad26.COV2.S COVID-19 vaccine or a placebo. The CDR3 runs from the conserved cysteine through the conserved F or W. A D gene is named only where the DNA matches it firmly. Not all rows give a size; the values are once, few, many and, for expanded clones, a class.

v_gene	len	j_gene	abundance	d_gene	CDR3nt	CDR3aa
TRBV28	11	TRBJ1-5	.	.	TGTGCCAGCACCGACAATCAGCCCCAGCATTTT	CASTDNQPQHF
TRBV6-2/TRBV6-3	13	TRBJ2-5	.	.	TGTGCCAGCAGTTACTTTTCGGAAGAGACCCAGTACTTC	CASSYFSEETQYF
TRBV7-9	17	TRBJ1-1	.	.	TGTGCCAGCAATTACGGGGGCCAAGTGAGATTGGACACTGAAGCTTTCTTT	CASNYGGQVRLDTEAFF
TRBV5-6	17	TRBJ2-7	.	TRBD1	TGTGCCAGCAGCAAAGGGACAGGATTGACGATTCCCTACGAGCAGTACTTC	CASSKGTGLTIPYEQYF
TRBV3-1/TRBV3-2	15	TRBJ1-2	.	.	TGTGCCAGCAGCCTAGGAATTACAGTTAACTATGGCTACACCTTC	CASSLGITVNYGYTF
TRBV11-2	13	TRBJ1-1	.	.	TGTGCCAGCACCTATTCGGAGAACACTGAAGCTTTCTTT	CASTYSENTEAFF
TRBV7-3	14	TRBJ2-7	.	.	TGTGCCAGCAGCCAAGATCAGGGGTCCAGGGAGCAGTACTTC	CASSQDQGSREQYF
TRBV12-3/TRBV12-4	12	TRBJ1-1	few	.	TGTGCCAGCAGGCTAAGACTCACTGAAGCTTTCTTT	CASRLRLTEAFF
TRBV28	13	TRBJ1-6	.	TRBD1	TGTGCCAGCAGTCTGGGACAGCATCTATCCCTCCACTTT	CASSLGQHLSLHF
TRBV7-9	14	TRBJ1-6	.	.	TGTGCCAGCAGCTTAGAACAGTATAATTCACCCCTCCACTTT	CASSLEQYNSPLHF
TRBV6-2/TRBV6-3	15	TRBJ1-5	.	.	TGTGCCAGCAGTTACTCCGGGCAGAGCAATCAGCCCCAGCATTTT	CASSYSGQSNQPQHF
TRBV6-5	15	TRBJ2-7	.	TRBD1	TGTGCCAGCAGCCGAACGACAGGGAGCTCCTACGAGCAGTACTTC	CASSRTTGSSYEQYF
TRBV1	15	TRBJ1-6	.	.	TGCACCAGCACCTTAACGGGGGGGATGAATTCACCCCTCCACTTT	CTSTLTGGMNSPLHF
TRBV11-2	17	TRBJ2-7	.	TRBD2	TGTGCCAGCAGCGACACTCTAGCGGGAGGTCTATTCTACGAGCAGTACTTC	CASSDTLAGGLFYEQYF
TRBV3-1/TRBV3-2	14	TRBJ1-1	.	.	TGTGCCAGCAGCCACCCGGGTCGGGGGATTGAAGCTTTCTTT	CASSHPGRGIEAFF